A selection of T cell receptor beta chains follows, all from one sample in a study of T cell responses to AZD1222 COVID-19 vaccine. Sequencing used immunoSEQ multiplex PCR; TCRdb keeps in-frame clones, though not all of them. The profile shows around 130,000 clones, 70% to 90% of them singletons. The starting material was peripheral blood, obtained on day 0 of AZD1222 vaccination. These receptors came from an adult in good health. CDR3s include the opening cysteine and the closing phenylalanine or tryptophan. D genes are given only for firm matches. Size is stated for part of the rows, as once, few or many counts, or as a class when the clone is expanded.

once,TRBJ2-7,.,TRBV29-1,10,CSVRDYEQYF,TGCAGCGTAAGAGACTACGAGCAGTACTTC
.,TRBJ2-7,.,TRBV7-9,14,CASSLKDLSYEQYF,TGTGCCAGCAGCCTAAAGGACCTCTCCTACGAGCAGTACTTC
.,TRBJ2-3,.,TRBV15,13,CATSGTGTDTQYF,TGTGCCACCAGCGGAACCGGGACAGATACGCAGTATTTT
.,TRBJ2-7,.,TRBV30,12,CAWSVSEYEQYF,TGTGCCTGGAGTGTATCTGAGTACGAGCAGTACTTC
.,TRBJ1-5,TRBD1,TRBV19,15,CASTDRGPSNQPQHF,TGTGCCAGTACGGACAGGGGGCCGAGCAATCAGCCCCAGCATTTT
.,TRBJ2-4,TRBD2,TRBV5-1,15,CASSLKQGGGNIQYF,TGCGCCAGCAGCTTGAAACAGGGCGGGGGGAACATTCAGTACTTC
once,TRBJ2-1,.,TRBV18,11,CASSPPGEQFF,TGTGCCAGCTCACCCCCCGGTGAGCAGTTCTTC
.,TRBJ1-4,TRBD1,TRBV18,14,CASSPPSDRDKLFF,TGTGCCAGCTCACCGCCGAGTGACAGGGACAAACTGTTTTTT
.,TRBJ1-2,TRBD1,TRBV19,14,CASSLRDSNYGYTF,TGTGCCAGTAGTCTGAGGGACAGTAACTATGGCTACACCTTC
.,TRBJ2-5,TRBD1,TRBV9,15,CASSGRDRGQETQYF,TGTGCCAGCAGCGGCCGGGACAGGGGGCAAGAGACCCAGTACTTC
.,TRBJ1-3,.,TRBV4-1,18,CASSQDGIDISSGNTIYF,TGCGCCAGCAGCCAAGACGGGATAGACATAAGCTCTGGAAACACCATATATTTT
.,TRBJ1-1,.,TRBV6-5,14,CASRSLDSNTEAFF,TGTGCCAGCAGATCACTTGACAGTAACACTGAAGCTTTCTTT
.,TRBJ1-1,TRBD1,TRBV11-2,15,CASSPRQGGDTEAFF,TGTGCCAGCAGCCCCCGACAGGGCGGGGATACTGAAGCTTTCTTT
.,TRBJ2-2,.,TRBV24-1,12,CATSPGGGELFF,TGTGCCACCAGTCCTGGGGGCGGGGAGCTGTTTTTT
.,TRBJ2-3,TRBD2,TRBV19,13,CASSISGADTQYF,TGTGCCAGTAGTATAAGCGGGGCAGATACGCAGTATTTT
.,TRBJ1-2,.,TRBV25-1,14,CASRGGAPDYGYTF,TGTGCCAGCAGGGGGGGGGCGCCGGACTATGGCTACACCTTC
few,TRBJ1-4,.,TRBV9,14,CASSVARIGEKLFF,TGTGCCAGCAGCGTAGCAAGGATAGGGGAAAAACTGTTTTTT
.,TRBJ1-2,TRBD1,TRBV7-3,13,CASSPTGGNGYTF,TGTGCCAGCAGCCCGACAGGGGGCAATGGCTACACCTTC
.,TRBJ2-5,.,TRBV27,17,CASSLTGSRAPQETQYF,TGTGCCAGCAGTTTAACAGGGTCCAGGGCCCCCCAAGAGACCCAGTACTTC
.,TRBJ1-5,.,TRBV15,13,CATSRDQDQPQHF,TGTGCCACCAGCAGAGATCAGGATCAGCCCCAGCATTTT
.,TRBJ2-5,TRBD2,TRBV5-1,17,CASSQSYLAGGKETQYF,TGCGCCAGCAGCCAGAGTTATCTAGCGGGGGGAAAAGAGACCCAGTACTTC
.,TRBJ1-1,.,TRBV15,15,CATSRGISRAPEAFF,TGTGCCACCAGCAGAGGGATCAGCAGGGCCCCTGAAGCTTTCTTT
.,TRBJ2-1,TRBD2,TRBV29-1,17,CSAIGLAGRGLVNEQFF,TGCAGCGCGATCGGACTAGCGGGACGAGGGCTGGTCAATGAGCAGTTCTTC
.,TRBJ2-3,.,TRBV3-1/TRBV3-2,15,CASTFTRGLTDTQYF,TGTGCCAGCACCTTCACGCGGGGTCTCACAGATACGCAGTATTTT
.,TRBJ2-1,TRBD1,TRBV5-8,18,CASSKGVLGGQGNNEQFF,TGTGCCAGCAGCAAGGGAGTGTTAGGGGGACAGGGGAACAATGAGCAGTTCTTC
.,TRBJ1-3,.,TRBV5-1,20,CASSLGPRGSGSGTGNTIYF,TGCGCCAGCAGCTTGGGTCCTCGGGGTAGCGGGAGCGGCACTGGAAACACCATATATTTT